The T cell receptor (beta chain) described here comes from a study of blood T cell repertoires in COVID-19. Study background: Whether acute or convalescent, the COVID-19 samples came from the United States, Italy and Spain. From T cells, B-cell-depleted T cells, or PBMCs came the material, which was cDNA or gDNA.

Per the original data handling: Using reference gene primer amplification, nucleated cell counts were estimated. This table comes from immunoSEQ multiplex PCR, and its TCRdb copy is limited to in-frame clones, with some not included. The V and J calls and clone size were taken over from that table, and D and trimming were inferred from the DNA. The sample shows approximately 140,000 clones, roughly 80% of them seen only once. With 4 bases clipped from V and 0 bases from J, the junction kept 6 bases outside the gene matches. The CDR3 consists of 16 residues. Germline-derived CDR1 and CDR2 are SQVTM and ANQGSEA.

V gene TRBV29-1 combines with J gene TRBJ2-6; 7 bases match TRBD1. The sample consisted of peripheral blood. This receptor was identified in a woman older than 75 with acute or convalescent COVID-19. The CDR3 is CSVVAGGYSGANVLTF. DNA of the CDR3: TGCAGCGTTGTGGCAGGGGGTTACTCTGGGGCCAACGTCCTGACTTTC.